This T cell receptor (beta chain) was recovered during a study of blood T cell repertoires in COVID-19. In the study overall: COVID-19 samples from acute and convalescent phases originated in the United States, Italy and Spain. Nucleic acid was either cDNA or gDNA, and it came from T cells, B-cell-depleted T cells, or PBMCs.

V dropped 4 bases and J dropped 5; count of bases not matched to a gene: 7. The CDR3 runs to 15 residues. Per the germline V gene, CDR1 is LGHNA and CDR2 is YNFKEQ. In the original workflow: Amplification from reference gene primers served as the basis for estimated nucleated cell counts. Method: immunoSEQ multiplex PCR; TCRdb's copy keeps in-frame clones and lacks some. That table supplies the V and J calls and clone size; D and trimming were determined from the DNA. Of about 190,000 clones in the sample, roughly 80% were seen once. The sequenced sample was peripheral blood. The receptor comes from a man in his 60s with acute or convalescent COVID-19. This chain uses TRBV4-2 with TRBJ2-1; TRBD2 aligns across 8 bases. CDR3 sequence: CASSPYSGKNNEQFF. CDR3 in DNA: TGTGCCAGCAGCCCATATAGCGGGAAGAACAATGAGCAGTTCTTC.